This TCR beta chain was observed in a study of OX40 agonist ivuxolimab in advanced cancers. Background on the study: Cohort: 65% to 90% men, mean age around 60, aged about 23 to 79. Study-wide results and caveats: Some nonresponders likewise displayed low normalized T-cell clonal expansion. Relative to CD4+, CD8+ T cells held more expanded clones on average. Both blood CD4+ and CD8+ T cells showed clonal growth by week 6 at 0.1 to 3.0 mg/kg.

In the case of this clone: Its antigen is as yet unknown.

TCRdb's copy holds only in-frame clones and misses some; the assay was immunoSEQ multiplex PCR. The repertoire holds some 70,000 clones, around 83% seen once, with about 0.42% in the top ten. Germline CDR1 is MNHNY and CDR2 is SVGAGI (reference sequence). The CDR3 is made up of 15 amino acids. Trimming left V 6 bases short and J 0 bases short, with 11 bases between. This receptor was identified in an adult with an advanced solid tumor such as melanoma, head and neck, liver or kidney cancer. This sample comprised CD4+ or CD8+ T cells sorted from blood, obtained in a trial of the OX40 agonist ivuxolimab. The J gene is TRBJ2-2, the V gene TRBV6-6; D not resolved. In DNA, the CDR3 is TGTGCCAGCAGCTTGGGTCCCCCGAACACCGGGGAGCTGTTTTTT. It codes for CASSLGPPNTGELFF.